The source of this T cell receptor beta chain is a study of shared clonotypes between healthy human individuals (dated by TCRdb to the early 2020s). Study-wide context: A couple of women and three men aged 18 to 49 years were included in the cohort. Per donor, three plates each were used for CD4 naive and CD4 memory, two for CD8 naive, and one for CD8 memory. Libraries were prepared and TCR repertoires were sequenced by different laboratories using diverse techniques, in order to increase sequencing depth and limit assay-specific biases. Per donor, leukapheresis produced somewhere between about 0.94 and 8.9 billion PBMCs. Blood TCR repertoires of five healthy adults were deeply sequenced to estimate repertoire size and the extent of clonotype sharing between individuals.

CDR1 is given as SGHRS and CDR2 as YFSETQ, both from the germline V gene. From cysteine to phenylalanine, the CDR3 is 14 amino acids long. The sequence is cut down to CDR3 DNA, 42 bases in frame from base 1. V gives up 5 bases and J gives up 5 bases, and the segment between their germline ends measures 16 bases. Using the deep immunoSEQ assay, TCR CDR3 regions were amplified from genomic DNA by multiplex PCR. For each cell subset, the extracted genomic DNA was distributed evenly across all wells of several immunoSEQ 96-well plates, and each plate served as one replicate. Each replicate PCR for sorted subsets received about 0.2 ug genomic DNA, equal to roughly 33,000 T cell genomes. Purified libraries were measured with a Qubit 3.0 fluorometer, size-checked on a Bioanalyzer 2100, and measured again with the KAPA Library Quantification kit. A separate single-read 150-cycle Illumina NextSeq 550 flow cell was used to sequence each immunoSEQ 96-well plate. On the study's bioinformatics: Because the immunoSEQ output included only junctional sequences and no quality scores, the filtering could not be the same as the filtering used for full-length reads. Sequences were annotated with PyIR, a Python wrapper for IgBLAST v1.9, using IMGT germline references to assign V/J genes and CDR3. Reads with weak V/J assignments (E-value above 1e-6), missing CDR3, stop codons, out-of-frame junctions, or ambiguous translated residues were removed. V3J clonotypes were defined by identical inferred V gene, J gene, and CDR3 amino acid sequence. Percentage overlap between repertoires was calculated by dividing the number of shared unique clonotypes by the size of the smaller repertoire. RTK rarefaction, the Chao1 estimator, and Recon v2.1 estimates of unobserved clonotypes were used to assess repertoire richness. Generation probabilities for all TCRbeta clonotypes obtained by the gDNA method from several donors were computed using OLGA. TCRdb limited this immuneACCESS table to in-frame rearrangements with V and J called. A share of clones is missing; checked studies link under half to unresolved V genes, and the rest is unexplained. V and J calls plus clone size are reproduced from that table; the DNA served to infer D and trimming. The sample data list over a million clones, and about 80% of these were observed just once. In total, the top ten clones hold 0.6% to 0.75% of the sample.

The donors were healthy, HIV-negative adults with no recently reported acute infections or vaccinations. Every donor was a Caucasian adult living in Nashville, Tennessee, USA. CD4+ T cells were enriched through magnetic negative selection, after which naive cells were positively selected on CD45RA and the remaining negative fraction served as the memory subset. Blood was obtained by leukapheresis, after which PBMCs were separated by Ficoll-Histopaque density gradient centrifugation and cryopreserved in liquid nitrogen vapor phase. Purity and quantity of every magnetically sorted T cell population were checked by analytical flow cytometry. Genomic DNA was isolated from each sorted fraction and quantified by UV absorbance on a Nanodrop 2000c. The research as a whole found: Only blood was sampled, and tissue TCR repertoires likely differ from those in blood. Even with the large sequencing depth, rarefaction of the sorted-subset datasets indicated that sequencing was incomplete. When a handful of donors were compared, the shared fraction of clonotypes was about 5.5% for naive CD4, around 3.6% for naive CD8, 2.3% for memory CD4, and around 0.37% for memory CD8. The small number of donors limited the genetic and exposure-history diversity represented. Based on pairwise subsampling, the degree of clonotype sharing among donors was expected to be affected by sequencing depth. Compared with non-shared clonotypes, the clonotypes found in all four sorted-subset donors had higher generation probabilities. Naive subsets generally had larger estimated clonotype richness than memory subsets did.

This clone was seen just once. Its recognized antigen is unknown. No much larger clone exists at a distance of one base, and base qualities are not known. The sequenced sample was memory CD4+ T cells from PBMCs. Sample cell subset or site, as interpreted from the label and publication: CD45RA-negative fraction. The rearrangement combines TRBV5-1 with TRBJ1-1, with a weak D call of TRBD1 (6 bases match). This clonotype was sampled from a young man in good health. Some clones in this sample may be carry-over from other donors' samples. The sequence in DNA is TGCGCCAGCAGTCGCTCTAGGGGGAGAACTGAAGCTTTCTTT. This gives the protein CASSRSRGRTEAFF.